These 26 T cell receptor beta chains came from one sample sequenced in a study of T-cell memory formation after mild COVID-19. Each CDR3 protein gets one entry after TCRdb re-called the 5' RACE reads with MiXCR. The sample comprises 350,000 to 500,000 distinct CDR3 sequences, about a quarter of which are singletons, and about an eighth rests with the top ten. Sequenced sample: PBMCs or a T cell subset sorted from them (not recorded which). The receptor source for this set is an adult woman who had mild COVID-19 (a few samples of this study predate the infection). Cell type and time point are not known.

This chain uses TRBV12-3 or TRBV12-4 with TRBJ1-2; no reliable D call. V was clipped by 8 bases and J by 2 bases, with 6 bases between them. The CDR3 consists of 11 residues. In nucleotides, the CDR3 is TGTGCCAGCGCGGGGAACTATGGCTACACCTTC. It is translated as CASAGNYGYTF.

The gene calls are TRBV12-3 or TRBV12-4 and TRBJ2-3; D may be TRBD1 or TRBD2 (6 bases each). Between the trimmed V and J ends, which lost 3 bases and 1 base, there was a span of 11 bases. This CDR3 is built from 15 residues. The CDR3 nucleotides are TGTGCCAGCAGTTTTCGGGGGCCAGGCACAGATACGCAGTATTTT. Its translation is CASSFRGPGTDTQYF.

The chain carries TRBV12-3 or TRBV12-4 and TRBJ1-1, with 7 bases identical to TRBD1. With 8 bases clipped from V and 2 bases from J, the junction kept 11 bases outside the gene matches. The CDR3 sequence is 15 residues long. The CDR3 reads CASGPGGDRNTEAFF. CDR3 DNA sequence: TGTGCCAGCGGACCCGGCGGGGACAGAAACACTGAAGCTTTCTTT.

This clonotype was picked up many times. This chain uses TRBV11-2 with TRBJ1-2; a weak D match, TRBD1 (6 bases). The CDR3 has 15 residues. The V gene's germline CDR1 is SGHAT and CDR2 FQNNGV. Trimming took 0 bases from V and 8 from J, leaving 16 bases between them. The CDR3 nucleotides read TGTGCCAGCAGCTTAGATCCTTTAGCAGGGGACGGCTACACCTTC. Residues: CASSLDPLAGDGYTF.

This chain joins TRBV20-1 and TRBJ1-5; D is perhaps TRBD1 (5 bases). The V end lost 6 bases, the J end lost 5 bases, and 11 bases lay between the germline ends. The CDR3 contains 12 residues. In germline, CDR1 is DFQATT, CDR2 SNEGSKA (reference sequence). CDR3 sequence: CSATQGDQPQHF. CDR3 in DNA: TGCAGTGCAACTCAGGGAGATCAGCCCCAGCATTTT.

The chain is built from TRBV29-1 and TRBJ2-6, with 10 bases identical to TRBD1. J lost 3 bases, V lost 3 bases, and 5 bases had no gene match. This CDR3 contains 16 residues. The germline V gene encodes CDR1 SQVTM and CDR2 ANQGSEA. The CDR3 coding sequence is TGCAGCGTTGATGCGACAGGGGGCAATGGGGCCAACGTCCTGACTTTC. This gives the protein CSVDATGGNGANVLTF.

The chain combines TRBV15 with TRBJ2-7, with D possibly TRBD2 on 6 matching bases. The CDR3 runs 14 residues. Trimming took 1 base from V and 7 from J, leaving 14 bases between them. CDR1 and CDR2 from the germline V gene are LNHNV and YYDKDF (reference sequence). The CDR3 is CATSRGGLRREQYF. The DNA of the CDR3 is TGTGCCACCAGCAGAGGGGGACTCCGGAGGGAGCAGTACTTC.

This clonotype was found a few times. The rearrangement joins TRBV10-3 to TRBJ2-7; D may be TRBD1 (6 bases). CDR3 length equals 17 residues. With 2 bases removed from V and 5 bases from J, the gap between germline ends came to 22 bases. In germline, CDR1 is ENHRY, CDR2 SYGVKD. The CDR3 DNA reads TGTGCCATCAGTGAGCCTATGGGCCAGGGGCTTGGGGACGAGCAGTACTTC. It encodes CAISEPMGQGLGDEQYF.

CDR3 loop: CSASGNIANTGELFF. As DNA, the CDR3 is TGCAGTGCTAGCGGAAACATAGCGAACACCGGGGAGCTGTTTTTT. This chain connects TRBV20-1 to TRBJ2-2; D gene uncertain. The CDR3 is 15 residues long. Deletions cut 3 bases from V and 0 bases from J, with 11 bases between. Per the germline V gene, CDR1 is DFQATT and CDR2 is SNEGSKA (reference sequence).

This clonotype was seen a few times. This sequence joins TRBV7-8 and TRBJ1-2, with a weak D call TRBD1 (5 bases). This CDR3 is 13 amino acids long. CDR1 and CDR2 (germline): SGHVS, FQNEAQ. V shed 5 bases and J shed 4 bases, with 11 bases lying between them. Written as DNA, the CDR3 is TGTGCCAGCAGCAACGGGGCCCTCTATGGCTACACCTTC. Translation gives CASSNGALYGYTF.

V is TRBV3-1 and J is TRBJ2-4; perhaps TRBD2 as D (5 bases). Germline values: CDR1 LGHDT, CDR2 YNNKEL (reference sequence). This CDR3 has 15 amino acids. The V end was cut by 3 bases, the J end by 9 bases, with 18 bases between. The CDR3 nucleotides read TGTGCCAGCAGCCAGGGTGACGTAGCTGCGGGCATTCAGTACTTC. It encodes CASSQGDVAAGIQYF. Combining the CDR3 with reference TRBV3-1 and TRBJ2-4 gives the whole variable domain DTAVSQTPKYLVTQMGNDKSIKCEQNLGHDTMYWYKQDSKKFLKIMFSYNNKELIINETVPNRFSPKSPDKAHLNLHINSLELGDSAVYFCASSQGDVAAGIQYFGAGTRLSVL.

This clonotype appeared a few times. The chain uses TRBV29-1 and TRBJ2-1; D perhaps matches TRBD2 (6 bases). V lost 3 bases and J 6 bases, leaving 18 bases between the germline ends. The CDR3 has 15 residues. Germline CDR1 SQVTM, CDR2 ANQGSEA. As DNA, the CDR3 is TGCAGCGTTGACGGAGTTTGGGGGGAGGTCAATGAGCAGTTCTTC. Its protein is CSVDGVWGEVNEQFF.

This clonotype occurred a few times. This chain joins TRBV6-2 or TRBV6-3 and TRBJ2-7; unclear D gene. The ends were cut back, 10 bases at V and 0 bases at J, with 10 bases in the middle. The germline gives CDR1 MNHEY, CDR2 SVGEGT. This CDR3 is built from 12 residues. The CDR3, as DNA: TGTGCCATAGGTAGGGACTCCTACGAGCAGTACTTC. As protein: CAIGRDSYEQYF.

The V gene is TRBV2, the J gene TRBJ2-5; D is possibly TRBD1 (5 bases). The CDR3 runs to 11 residues. Germline CDR1 and CDR2: SNHLY and FYNNEI. V was pared by 7 bases and J by 3 bases, with 6 bases between. This CDR3 is CASKGEETQYF. DNA of the CDR3: TGTGCCAGCAAAGGGGAAGAGACCCAGTACTTC.

The rearrangement links TRBV12-3 or TRBV12-4 to TRBJ1-1; D is unresolved. V was cut by 2 bases and J by 4 bases, with 5 bases left in between. CDR3 length: 12 residues. CDR3 nucleotide sequence: TGTGCCAGCAGTTTAACGTTCACTGAAGCTTTCTTT. It yields the protein CASSLTFTEAFF.

In this sample, this clonotype turned up a few times. This chain connects TRBV18 to TRBJ2-7, with 7 positions matching TRBD2. This CDR3 comprises 13 residues. Per the germline V gene, CDR1 is KGHSH and CDR2 is LQKENI. The V and J ends lost 2 bases and 4 bases, in that order; junction bases with no gene match: 2. In DNA form, the CDR3 reads TGTGCCAGCTCACCAACTAGCGCGTACGAGCAGTACTTC. This codes for CASSPTSAYEQYF.

This chain links TRBV7-9 with TRBJ2-1, with 13 bases lining up with TRBD2. The J segment lost 9 bases and the V segment lost 4 bases, leaving 9 bases of the junction unmatched. Germline CDR1 reads SEHNR; CDR2 reads FQNEAQ (reference sequence). There are 16 residues in the CDR3. The CDR3 DNA sequence: TGTGCCAGCAGCTCGTCCACGGGACTAGCGGGGTCTGAGCAGTTCTTC. Protein: CASSSSTGLAGSEQFF.

This clonotype was recorded a few times. The rearrangement links TRBV29-1 to TRBJ2-1, with TRBD2 identical over 7 bases. This CDR3 spans 14 amino acids. The V gene's germline CDR1 is SQVTM and CDR2 ANQGSEA. V shed 1 base and J 0 bases; nucleotides not matched to a gene: 0. DNA for the CDR3: TGCAGCGTTGAAGGCGGGAGCTCCTACAATGAGCAGTTCTTC. It is translated as CSVEGGSSYNEQFF.

V gene TRBV2 combines with J gene TRBJ2-5; the match to TRBD2 covers 13 bases. This CDR3 region has 16 residues. With 11 bases clipped from V and 5 bases from J, the junction kept 14 bases outside the gene matches. CDR1 SNHLY and CDR2 FYNNEI come from the germline V gene. The CDR3 loop is CAQRGLAGPRGETQYF. In DNA, the CDR3 is TGTGCCCAGCGGGGACTAGCGGGGCCCAGAGGGGAGACCCAGTACTTC.

Comment on this clonotype: A junction end diverges from the germline sequence, so it may reflect a read error. The chain links TRBV7-6 to TRBJ1-1; D is unresolved. The germline V gene encodes CDR1 SGHVS and CDR2 FNYEAQ. The CDR3 extends over 13 amino acids. In DNA form, the CDR3 reads TGTGCGAGCAGCCCTGACTCAACTACCGAAGCTTTCTTT. Translated, it gives CASSPDSTTEAFF. Supplemented by reference TRBV7-6 and TRBJ1-1, the full variable domain reads GAGVSQSPRYKVTKRGQDVALRCDPISGHVSLYWYRQALGQGPEFLTYFNYEAQQDKSGLPNDRFSAERPEGSISTLTIQRTEQRDSAMYRCASSPDSTTEAFFGQGTRLTVV.

The chain links TRBV20-1 to TRBJ2-5; 7 nucleotides match TRBD2. Germline assignment: CDR1 DFQATT and CDR2 SNEGSKA (reference sequence). The CDR3 sequence is 15 residues long. Losses at the gene ends were 1 base for V and 5 bases for J; bases not matched to a gene: 10. The CDR3 loop reads CSARALGGERETQYF. The DNA for the CDR3 is TGCAGTGCTAGAGCCCTGGGGGGGGAGCGGGAGACCCAGTACTTC.

There are many counts of this clonotype. The rearrangement links TRBV14 to TRBJ1-1; TRBD1 aligns across 8 bases. This CDR3 is built from 12 residues. The germline CDR1 and CDR2 sequences are SGHDN and FVKESK. CDR3 loop: CATGVSFTEAFF. DNA of the CDR3: TGTGCGACAGGGGTGAGTTTCACTGAAGCTTTCTTT.

This CDR3 is CASSPRQNEQFF. DNA for the CDR3: TGTGCCAGCAGCCCGCGACAGAATGAGCAGTTCTTC. V gene TRBV7-6 combines with J gene TRBJ2-1, with D possibly being TRBD1 (5 bases). Germline values: CDR1 SGHVS, CDR2 FNYEAQ. The CDR3 length is 12 residues. V was trimmed by 5 bases and J by 7 bases, leaving 9 bases between them.

The J gene is TRBJ2-5, the V gene TRBV29-1; D may be TRBD2 (5 bases). From germline, CDR1 is SQVTM and CDR2 ANQGSEA. This CDR3 spans 13 amino acids. The V gene lost 3 bases and the J gene lost 1 base, with 9 bases spanning the gap. The CDR3 reads CSVDSRVQETQYF. CDR3 DNA sequence: TGCAGCGTTGATTCGAGGGTCCAAGAGACCCAGTACTTC.

The chain joins TRBV15 to TRBJ2-5; 8 positions agree with TRBD2. The trim removed 0 bases at V and 7 bases at J, leaving 7 bases unmatched. CDR1 is LNHNV, CDR2 YYDKDF, per germline (reference sequence). The CDR3 loop spans 15 amino acids. The CDR3 nucleotides are TGTGCCACCAGCAGAGATTTGCCAGCGGGGGTGACCCAGTACTTC. It encodes CATSRDLPAGVTQYF.

This clonotype was seen at least ten times. The V call is TRBV29-1, the J call TRBJ1-2; D is unresolved. CDR1 and CDR2 from the germline V gene are SQVTM and ANQGSEA. CDR3 size: 12 residues. The ends were cut back, 4 bases at V and 4 bases at J, with 10 bases in the middle. The CDR3 reads CSVVMTLYGYTF. CDR3 bases: TGCAGCGTTGTCATGACCCTCTATGGCTACACCTTC.